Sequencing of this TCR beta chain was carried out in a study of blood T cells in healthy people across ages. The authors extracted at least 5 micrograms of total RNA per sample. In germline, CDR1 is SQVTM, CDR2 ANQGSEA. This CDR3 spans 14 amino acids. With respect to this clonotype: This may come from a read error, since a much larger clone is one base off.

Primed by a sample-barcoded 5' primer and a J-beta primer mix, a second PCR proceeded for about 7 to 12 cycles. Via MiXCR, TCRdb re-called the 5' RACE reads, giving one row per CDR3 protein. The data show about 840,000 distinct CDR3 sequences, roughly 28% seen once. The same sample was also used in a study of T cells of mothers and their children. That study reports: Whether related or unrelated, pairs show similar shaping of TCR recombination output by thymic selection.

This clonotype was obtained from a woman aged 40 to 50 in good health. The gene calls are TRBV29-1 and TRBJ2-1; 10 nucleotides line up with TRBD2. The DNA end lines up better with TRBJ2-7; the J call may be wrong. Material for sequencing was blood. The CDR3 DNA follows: TGCAGCGTTGAAGAGGGGGTAGCGGGGGGTGAGCAGTACTTC. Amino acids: CSVEEGVAGGEQYF.